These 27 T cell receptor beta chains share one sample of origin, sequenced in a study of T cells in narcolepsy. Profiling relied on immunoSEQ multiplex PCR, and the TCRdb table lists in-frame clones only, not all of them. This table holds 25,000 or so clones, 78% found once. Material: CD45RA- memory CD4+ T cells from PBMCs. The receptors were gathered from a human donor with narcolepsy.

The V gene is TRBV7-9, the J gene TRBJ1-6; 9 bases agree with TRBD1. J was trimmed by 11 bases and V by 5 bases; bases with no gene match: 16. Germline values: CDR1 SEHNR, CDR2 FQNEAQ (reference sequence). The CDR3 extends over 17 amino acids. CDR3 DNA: TGTGCCAGCAGCACTACAGGGGGCATTACCCTTTCGGCACCCCTCCACTTT. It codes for CASSTTGGITLSAPLHF. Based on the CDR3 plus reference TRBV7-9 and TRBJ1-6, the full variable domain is DTGVSQNPRHKITKRGQNVTFRCDPISEHNRLYWYRQTLGQGPEFLTYFQNEAQLEKSRLLSDRFSAERPKGSFSTLEIQRTEQGDSAMYLCASSTTGGITLSAPLHFGNGTRLTVT.

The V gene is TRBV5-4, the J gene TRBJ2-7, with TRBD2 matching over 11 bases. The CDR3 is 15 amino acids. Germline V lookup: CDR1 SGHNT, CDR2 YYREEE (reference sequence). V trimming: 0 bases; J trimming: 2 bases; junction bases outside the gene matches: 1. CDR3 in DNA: TGTGCCAGCAGCTTGGAACTAGCGGGGGCCTACGAGCAGTACTTC. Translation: CASSLELAGAYEQYF.

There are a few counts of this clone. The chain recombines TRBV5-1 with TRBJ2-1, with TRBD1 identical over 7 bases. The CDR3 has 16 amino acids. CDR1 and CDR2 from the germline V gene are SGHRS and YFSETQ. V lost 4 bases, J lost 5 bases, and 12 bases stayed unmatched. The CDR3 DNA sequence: TGCGCCAGCAGCATCCTGGGACAGCGGACGGACAATGAGCAGTTCTTC. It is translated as CASSILGQRTDNEQFF.

Here the CDR3 DNA reads TGTGCCACCAGCAGAGATAGGGCAGGGAACACCGGGGAGCTGTTTTTT. Amino acids: CATSRDRAGNTGELFF. The rearrangement links TRBV15 to TRBJ2-2; no reliable D call. V gave up 0 bases and J gave up 1 base, with 9 bases separating them. The CDR3 extends over 16 amino acids. Germline loops: CDR1 LNHNV, CDR2 YYDKDF (reference sequence).

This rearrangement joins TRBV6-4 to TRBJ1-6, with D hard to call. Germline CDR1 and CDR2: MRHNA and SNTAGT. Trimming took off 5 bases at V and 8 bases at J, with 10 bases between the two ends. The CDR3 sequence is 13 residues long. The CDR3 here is CASSPTRDSPLHF. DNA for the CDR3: TGTGCCAGCAGTCCTACCCGGGATTCACCCCTCCACTTT.

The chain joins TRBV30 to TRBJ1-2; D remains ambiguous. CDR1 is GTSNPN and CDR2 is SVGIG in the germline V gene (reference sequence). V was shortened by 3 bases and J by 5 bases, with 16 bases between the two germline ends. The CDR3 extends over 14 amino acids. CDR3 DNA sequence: TGTGCCTGGAGCGGCTCCGAGGGCCCTTATGGCTACACCTTC. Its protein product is CAWSGSEGPYGYTF.

In nucleotides, the CDR3 is TGTGCCAGCAGCGTTACTAGCGGGGGGGCCCCTGGCACCACAGATACGCAGTATTTT. Residues: CASSVTSGGAPGTTDTQYF. The J gene is TRBJ2-3, the V gene TRBV13; 13 positions agree with TRBD2. The CDR3 length is 19 residues. The V gene's germline CDR1 is PRHDT and CDR2 FYEKMQ (reference sequence). V trimming: 5 bases; J trimming: 2 bases; junction bases outside the gene matches: 13.

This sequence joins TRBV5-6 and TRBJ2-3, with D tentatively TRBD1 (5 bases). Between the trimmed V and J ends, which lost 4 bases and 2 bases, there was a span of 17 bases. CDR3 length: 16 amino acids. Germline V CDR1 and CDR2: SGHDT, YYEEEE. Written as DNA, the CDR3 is TGTGCCAGCAGCCTAGGGGCGGCACGCTTCACAGATACGCAGTATTTT. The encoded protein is CASSLGAARFTDTQYF.

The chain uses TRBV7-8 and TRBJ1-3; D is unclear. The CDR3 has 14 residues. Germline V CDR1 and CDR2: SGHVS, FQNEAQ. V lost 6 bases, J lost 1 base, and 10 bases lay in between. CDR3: CASSLVGSGNTIYF. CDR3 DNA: TGTGCCAGCAGTCTAGTGGGATCTGGAAACACCATATATTTT.

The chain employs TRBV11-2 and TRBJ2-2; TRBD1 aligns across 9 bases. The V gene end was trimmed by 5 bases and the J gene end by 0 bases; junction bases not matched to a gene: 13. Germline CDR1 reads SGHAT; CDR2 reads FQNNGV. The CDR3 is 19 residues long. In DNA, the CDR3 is TGTGCCAGCAGCAGGGGACAGGGTAAAGGGGAGTCGAACACCGGGGAGCTGTTTTTT. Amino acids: CASSRGQGKGESNTGELFF.

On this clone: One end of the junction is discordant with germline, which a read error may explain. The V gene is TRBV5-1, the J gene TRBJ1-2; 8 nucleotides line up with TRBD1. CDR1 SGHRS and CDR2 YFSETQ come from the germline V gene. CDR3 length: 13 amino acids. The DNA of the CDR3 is TGTGCCAGCAGCTTGGTCGGACAGGGAGGCTACACCTTC. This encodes CASSLVGQGGYTF.

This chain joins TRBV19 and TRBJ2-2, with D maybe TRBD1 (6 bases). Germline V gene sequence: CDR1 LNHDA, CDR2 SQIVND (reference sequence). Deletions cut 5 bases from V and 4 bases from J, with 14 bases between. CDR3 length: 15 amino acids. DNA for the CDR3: TGTGCCAGTAGTCCCGACAGGTTGCGCACCGGGGAGCTGTTTTTT. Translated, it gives CASSPDRLRTGELFF. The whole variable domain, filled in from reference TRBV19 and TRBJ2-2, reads DGGITQSPKYLFRKEGQNVTLSCEQNLNHDAMYWYRQDPGQGLRLIYYSQIVNDFQKGDIAEGYSVSREKKESFPLTVTSAQKNPTAFYLCASSPDRLRTGELFFGEGSRLTVL.

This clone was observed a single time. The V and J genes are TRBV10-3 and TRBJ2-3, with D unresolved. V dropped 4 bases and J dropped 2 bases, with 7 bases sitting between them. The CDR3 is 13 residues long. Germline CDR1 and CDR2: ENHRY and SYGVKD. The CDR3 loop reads CAISGRVTDTQYF. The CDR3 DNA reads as TGTGCCATCAGTGGACGCGTCACAGATACGCAGTATTTT.

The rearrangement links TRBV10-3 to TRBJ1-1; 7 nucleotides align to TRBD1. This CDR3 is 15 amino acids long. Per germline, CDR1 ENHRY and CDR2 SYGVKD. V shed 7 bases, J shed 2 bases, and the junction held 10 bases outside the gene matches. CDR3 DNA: TGTGCCATCACCAAACAGACAGGGATTAACACTGAAGCTTTCTTT. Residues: CAITKQTGINTEAFF.

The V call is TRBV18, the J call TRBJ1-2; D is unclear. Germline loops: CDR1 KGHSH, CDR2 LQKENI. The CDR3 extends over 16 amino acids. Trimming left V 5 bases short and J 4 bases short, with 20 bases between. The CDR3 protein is CASSTSVTQELYGYTF. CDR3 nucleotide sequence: TGTGCCAGCTCAACAAGTGTTACCCAGGAGCTCTATGGCTACACCTTC.

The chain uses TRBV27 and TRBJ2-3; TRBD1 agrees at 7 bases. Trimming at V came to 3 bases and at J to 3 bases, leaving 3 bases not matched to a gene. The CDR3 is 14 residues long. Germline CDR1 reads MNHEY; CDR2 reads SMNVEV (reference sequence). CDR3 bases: TGTGCCAGCAGTTTGGGCAGGGGGACAGATACGCAGTATTTT. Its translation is CASSLGRGTDTQYF.

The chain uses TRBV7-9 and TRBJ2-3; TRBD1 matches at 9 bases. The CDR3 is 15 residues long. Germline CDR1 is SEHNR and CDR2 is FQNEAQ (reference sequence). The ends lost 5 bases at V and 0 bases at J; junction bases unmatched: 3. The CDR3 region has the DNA TGTGCCAGCAGCCCGGGACAGGGTAGCACAGATACGCAGTATTTT. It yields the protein CASSPGQGSTDTQYF. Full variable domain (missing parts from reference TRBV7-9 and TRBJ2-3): DTGVSQNPRHKITKRGQNVTFRCDPISEHNRLYWYRQTLGQGPEFLTYFQNEAQLEKSRLLSDRFSAERPKGSFSTLEIQRTEQGDSAMYLCASSPGQGSTDTQYFGPGTRLTVL.

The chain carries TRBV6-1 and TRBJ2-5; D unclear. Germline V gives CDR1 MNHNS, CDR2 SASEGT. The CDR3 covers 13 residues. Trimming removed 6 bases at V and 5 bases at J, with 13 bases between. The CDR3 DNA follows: TGTGCCAGCAGCCGGACCTACGGGGAGACCCAGTACTTC. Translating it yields CASSRTYGETQYF.

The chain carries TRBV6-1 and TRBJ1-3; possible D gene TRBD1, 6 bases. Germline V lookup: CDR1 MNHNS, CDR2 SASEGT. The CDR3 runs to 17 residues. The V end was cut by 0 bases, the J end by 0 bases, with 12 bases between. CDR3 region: CASSEAYRANSGNTIYF. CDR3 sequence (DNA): TGTGCCAGCAGTGAAGCATACAGGGCCAACTCTGGAAACACCATATATTTT.

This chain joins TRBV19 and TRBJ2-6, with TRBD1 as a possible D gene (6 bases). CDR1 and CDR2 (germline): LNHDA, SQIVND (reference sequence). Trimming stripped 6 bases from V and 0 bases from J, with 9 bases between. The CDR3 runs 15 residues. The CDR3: CASSRTDSGANVLTF. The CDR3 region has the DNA TGTGCCAGTAGCAGGACAGACTCTGGGGCCAACGTCCTGACTTTC.

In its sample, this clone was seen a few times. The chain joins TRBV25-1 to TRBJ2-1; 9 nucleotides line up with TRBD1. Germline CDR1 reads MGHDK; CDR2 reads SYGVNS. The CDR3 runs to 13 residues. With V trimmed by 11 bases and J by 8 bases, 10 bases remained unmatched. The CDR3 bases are TGTGCCGCGGCCGGGACAGGGAGTTATGAGCAGTTCTTC. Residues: CAAAGTGSYEQFF. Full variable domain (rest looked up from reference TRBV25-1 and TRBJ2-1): EADIYQTPRYLVIGTGKKITLECSQTMGHDKMYWYQQDPGMELHLIHYSYGVNSTEKGDLSSESTVSRIRTEHFPLTLESARPSHTSQYLCAAAGTGSYEQFFGPGTRLTVL.

In DNA, the CDR3 is TGCGCCAGCAGCTTGTTAGGGGACGAGCAGTTCTTC. It codes for CASSLLGDEQFF. The gene calls are TRBV5-1 and TRBJ2-1; D could derive from TRBD1 or TRBD2 (5 bases each). Looked up from germline, CDR1 is SGHRS and CDR2 is YFSETQ. Trimming left V 1 base short and J 10 bases short, with 9 bases between. This CDR3 has 12 amino acids.

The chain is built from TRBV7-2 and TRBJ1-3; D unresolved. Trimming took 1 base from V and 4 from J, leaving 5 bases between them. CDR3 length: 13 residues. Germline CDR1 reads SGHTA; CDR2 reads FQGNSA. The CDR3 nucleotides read TGTGCCAGCAGCTTAGATCCAGGAAACACCATATATTTT. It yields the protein CASSLDPGNTIYF. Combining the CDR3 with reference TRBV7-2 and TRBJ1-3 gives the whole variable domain GAGVSQSPSNKVTEKGKDVELRCDPISGHTALYWYRQSLGQGLEFLIYFQGNSAPDKSGLPSDRFSAERTGGSVSTLTIQRTQQEDSAVYLCASSLDPGNTIYFGEGSWLTVV.

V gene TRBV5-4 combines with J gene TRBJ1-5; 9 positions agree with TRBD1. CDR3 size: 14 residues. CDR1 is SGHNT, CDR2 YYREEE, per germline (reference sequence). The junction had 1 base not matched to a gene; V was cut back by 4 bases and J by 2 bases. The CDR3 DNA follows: TGTGCCAGCAGCCGGGACAGGGGCAATCAGCCCCAGCATTTT. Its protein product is CASSRDRGNQPQHF. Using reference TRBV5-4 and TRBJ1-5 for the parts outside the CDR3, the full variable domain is ETGVTQSPTHLIKTRGQQVTLRCSSQSGHNTVSWYQQALGQGPQFIFQYYREEENGRGNFPPRFSGLQFPNYSSELNVNALELDDSALYLCASSRDRGNQPQHFGDGTRLSIL.

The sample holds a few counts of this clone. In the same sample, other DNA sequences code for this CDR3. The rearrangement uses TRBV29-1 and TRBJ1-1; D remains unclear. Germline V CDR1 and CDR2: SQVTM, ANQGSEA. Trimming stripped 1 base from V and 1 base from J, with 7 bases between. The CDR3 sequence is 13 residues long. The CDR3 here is CSVEVVRNTEAFF. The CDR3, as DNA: TGCAGCGTTGAAGTTGTGAGGAACACTGAAGCTTTCTTT.

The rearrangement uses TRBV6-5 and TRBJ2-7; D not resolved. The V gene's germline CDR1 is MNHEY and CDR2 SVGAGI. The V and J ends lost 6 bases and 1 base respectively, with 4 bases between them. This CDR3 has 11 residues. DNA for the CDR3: TGTGCCAGCAGACGATCCTACGAGCAGTACTTC. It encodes CASRRSYEQYF.

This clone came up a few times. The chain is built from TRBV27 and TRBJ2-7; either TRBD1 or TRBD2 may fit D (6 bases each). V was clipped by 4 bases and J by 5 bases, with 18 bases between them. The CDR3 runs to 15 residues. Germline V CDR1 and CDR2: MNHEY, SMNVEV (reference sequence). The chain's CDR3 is CASSSPIRGAHEQYF. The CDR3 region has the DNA TGTGCCAGCAGTTCCCCCATAAGGGGGGCCCACGAGCAGTACTTC.